One sample yielded the 2 T cell receptor beta chains listed below, sequenced in a study of control samples from healthy donors and cancer patients. This table comes from immunoSEQ multiplex PCR, and its TCRdb copy is limited to in-frame clones, with some not included. The data hold 55,000 to 90,000 clones, with 84% observed a single time. The sample taken for sequencing was blood. These receptors were collected from a man aged 50-59 years in good health.

The chain recombines TRBV10-2 with TRBJ1-2, with D uncertain. The CDR3 is 13 residues long. Deletions cut 2 bases from V and 0 bases from J, with 4 bases between. Per the germline V gene, CDR1 is WSHSY and CDR2 is SAAADI. The CDR3 spells CASSEEANYGYTF. CDR3 coding DNA: TGCGCCAGCAGTGAGGAGGCTAACTATGGCTACACCTTC.

The J gene is TRBJ2-5, the V gene TRBV13, with no clear D. CDR3 length: 14 residues. V gave up 3 bases and J gave up 5 bases, with 13 bases separating them. From germline, CDR1 is PRHDT and CDR2 FYEKMQ (reference sequence). This CDR3 is CASSFGRVRETQYF. The CDR3 region has the DNA TGTGCCAGCAGCTTCGGACGGGTCCGGGAGACCCAGTACTTC.